What follows are 15 T cell receptor beta chains derived from one specimen sequenced in a study of blood T cell repertoires in COVID-19. Repertoires were generated with immunoSEQ multiplex PCR, while TCRdb's copy carries only in-frame clones and drops some. This table has 50,000 to 85,000 clones, about 80% appearing once. Sequencing was performed on peripheral blood. The receptors derive from a man aged 55 to 70 with acute or convalescent COVID-19.

This rearrangement joins TRBV18 to TRBJ1-5; D unresolved. CDR3 length: 14 residues. Germline-derived CDR1 and CDR2 are KGHSH and LQKENI. Trimming removed 2 bases from V and 3 bases from J, with 8 bases in between. This chain's CDR3 is CASSPSQNNQPQHF. The CDR3 DNA is TGTGCCAGCTCACCATCACAGAACAATCAGCCCCAGCATTTT.

This rearrangement joins TRBV7-2 to TRBJ1-2, with 9 bases matching TRBD1. The CDR3 length is 14 residues. Losses at the gene ends were 4 bases for V and 6 bases for J; bases not matched to a gene: 6. Germline V gene lookup returns CDR1 SGHTA and CDR2 FQGNSA. The CDR3 bases are TGTGCCAGCAGCTCGTACAGGGGGCGGGATGGCTACACCTTC. Protein product: CASSSYRGRDGYTF.

This chain links TRBV7-2 with TRBJ1-2; D perhaps matches TRBD1 (5 bases). This CDR3 has 12 amino acids. V lost 5 bases and J lost 4, with 8 bases in between. CDR1 and CDR2 (germline): SGHTA, FQGNSA. The CDR3 region has the DNA TGTGCCAGCAGCCGGGGGGTCTATGGCTACACCTTC. Translated: CASSRGVYGYTF.

This chain uses TRBV11-2 with TRBJ2-7; TRBD1 matches at 8 bases. Germline lookup yields CDR1 SGHAT and CDR2 FQNNGV. This CDR3 comprises 14 residues. With V trimmed by 6 bases and J by 2 bases, 6 bases remained unmatched. CDR3 loop: CASRPTGAAYEQYF. The CDR3 DNA sequence: TGTGCCAGCAGGCCGACAGGGGCGGCCTACGAGCAGTACTTC. The full variable domain, its missing parts supplied by reference TRBV11-2 and TRBJ2-7, is EAGVAQSPRYKIIEKRQSVAFWCNPISGHATLYWYQQILGQGPKLLIQFQNNGVVDDSQLPKDRFSAERLKGVDSTLKIQPAKLEDSAVYLCASRPTGAAYEQYFGPGTRLTVT.

The chain carries TRBV6-5 and TRBJ1-6; 7 bases map to TRBD1. In germline, CDR1 is MNHEY, CDR2 SVGAGI. V was pared by 6 bases and J by 8 bases, with 10 bases of the junction left unmatched. There are 15 residues in the CDR3. CDR3 coding DNA: TGTGCCAGCAGCCCGACAGGGTTAGGGCATTCACCCCTCCACTTT. Its protein is CASSPTGLGHSPLHF.

This clone was seen more than once but under ten times. The chain joins TRBV7-8 to TRBJ1-1; 7 bases agree with TRBD1. The V segment lost 4 bases and the J segment 3 bases; nucleotides outside the gene matches: 2. CDR3 length equals 13 residues. In germline, CDR1 is SGHVS, CDR2 FQNEAQ. The CDR3 is CASSWQGDTEAFF. Here the CDR3 DNA reads TGTGCCAGCAGCTGGCAGGGGGACACTGAAGCTTTCTTT.

This rearrangement joins TRBV30 to TRBJ2-1; 9 bases map to TRBD1. The CDR3 is 13 residues long. Germline lookup yields CDR1 GTSNPN and CDR2 SVGIG (reference sequence). V lost 0 bases to trimming and J lost 8 bases; unmatched junction nucleotides: 2. The CDR3 loop is CAWSVTGGDEQFF. The CDR3 coding sequence is TGTGCCTGGAGTGTGACAGGGGGAGATGAGCAGTTCTTC.

The chain links TRBV5-4 to TRBJ2-3, with TRBD1 matching over 7 bases. The CDR3 loop spans 15 amino acids. Looked up from germline, CDR1 is SGHNT and CDR2 is YYREEE (reference sequence). V gave up 0 bases and J gave up 4 bases; unmatched junction bases: 5. CDR3 in amino acids: CASSLEGAVSDTQYF. In nucleotides, the CDR3 is TGTGCCAGCAGCTTGGAGGGGGCTGTTTCAGATACGCAGTATTTT.

The genes are TRBV3-1 (or the pseudogene TRBV3-2) and TRBJ2-7; possible D gene TRBD2, 6 bases. Germline assignment: CDR1 LGHDT and CDR2 YNNKEL (reference sequence). This CDR3 spans 14 amino acids. V lost 4 bases and J 3 bases, leaving 13 bases between the germline ends. The CDR3 nucleotides read TGTGCCAGCAGCCCAACCTCCGGGAGCTACGAGCAGTACGTC. Amino acids: CASSPTSGSYEQYV.

The genes are TRBV2 and TRBJ2-7, with 8 bases fitting TRBD1. The V gene's germline CDR1 is SNHLY and CDR2 FYNNEI. Losses at the gene ends were 4 bases for V and 5 bases for J; bases not matched to a gene: 7. This CDR3 region has 14 residues. Here the CDR3 DNA reads TGTGCCAGCAGTGCCAGACAGGGGCCCAACGAGCAGTACTTC. Translated, it gives CASSARQGPNEQYF.

The rearrangement joins TRBV15 to TRBJ2-1; 10 bases align to TRBD1. CDR1 is LNHNV, CDR2 YYDKDF, per germline (reference sequence). The CDR3 has 16 amino acids. V trimming: 8 bases; J trimming: 2 bases; junction bases outside the gene matches: 9. The CDR3 sequence: CATSDRGRITYNEQFF. The CDR3 nucleotides read TGTGCCACCTCCGACAGGGGGCGCATAACCTACAATGAGCAGTTCTTC. Full variable domain (remainder filled in from reference TRBV15 and TRBJ2-1): DAMVIQNPRYQVTQFGKPVTLSCSQTLNHNVMYWYQQKSSQAPKLLFHYYDKDFNNEADTPDNFQSRRPNTSFCFLDIRSPGLGDTAMYLCATSDRGRITYNEQFFGPGTRLTVL.

This clone occurred once. The V gene is TRBV11-3, the J gene TRBJ1-2; 7 bases map to TRBD1. The junction had 7 bases not matched to a gene; V was cut back by 5 bases and J by 4 bases. This CDR3 has 14 residues. In germline, CDR1 is SGHNT, CDR2 YENEEA. Here the CDR3 reads CASSGSGTVYGYTF. DNA for the CDR3: TGTGCCAGCAGCGGATCCGGGACAGTCTATGGCTACACCTTC.

A few counts support this clone. The chain has TRBV6-5 and TRBJ1-5; 8 bases match TRBD1. Germline loops: CDR1 MNHEY, CDR2 SVGAGI. The CDR3 is 14 amino acids. Germline trimming cut 6 bases from V and 4 bases from J; bases unmatched to any gene: 5. The DNA for the CDR3 is TGTGCCAGCAGAACCAGGGGGCGGAATCAGCCCCAGCATTTT. Translating it yields CASRTRGRNQPQHF.

The rearrangement links TRBV21-1 to TRBJ2-2; no DNA check was done on the table's D call, TRBD1. TRBV21-1 has pseudogene status. The CDR3 extends over 16 amino acids. The CDR3 nucleotides read TGTGCCAGCAGCGTCCGGGACAGGGTTAACACCGGGGAGCTGTTTTTT. Translating gives CASSVRDRVNTGELFF.

CDR3 amino acids: CASSPPSSSETQYF. The CDR3 DNA is TGTGCCAGCTCACCACCGTCGAGTTCGGAGACCCAGTACTTC. The chain couples TRBV18 to TRBJ2-5, with D hard to call. The CDR3 consists of 14 residues. Germline V gives CDR1 KGHSH, CDR2 LQKENI. V shed 0 bases and J shed 5 bases, with 10 bases lying between them.